The sequence of this TCR beta chain was determined in a study of blood T cell repertoires in COVID-19. At the level of the study: There were acute and convalescent COVID-19 samples, and they came from the United States, Italy and Spain. In each case, the material was cDNA or gDNA derived from T cells, B-cell-depleted T cells, or PBMCs.

Original processing methods: By means of reference gene primer amplification, nucleated cell counts were estimated. Clones were read by immunoSEQ multiplex PCR, and TCRdb kept only the in-frame ones, dropping some. Clone size and V and J calls were adopted from that table, with D and trimming inferred from the DNA. The sample holds roughly 120,000 clones, 92% seen once. Seattle patients were enrolled during active infection and followed longitudinally. V was shortened by 2 bases and J by 3 bases, with 11 bases between the two germline ends. Germline loops: CDR1 SGDLS, CDR2 YYNGEE. There are 15 residues in the CDR3.

The sequence was collected from a man aged 45 to 65 with COVID-19, enrolled during active disease. Sequenced sample: peripheral blood. The genes are TRBV9 and TRBJ2-2; weak D call: TRBD1 (6 bases). The CDR3 reads CASSVTGLHTGELFF. CDR3 in DNA: TGTGCCAGCAGCGTCACAGGGCTACACACCGGGGAGCTGTTTTTT.